This T cell receptor beta chain stems from a study of human T cells and chemical hapten exposure. Germline CDR1 and CDR2: SGHVS and FNYEAQ. The CDR3 is 15 residues long. V lost 1 base and J 0 bases, leaving 6 bases between the germline ends. TCRdb re-derived calls from the RACE reads in MiXCR, one entry per CDR3 protein. Of about 120,000 distinct CDR3 sequences listed, 12% to 15% are singletons. This clonotype was observed a single time. Time point in this sample: patch test 1, 2 weeks after DPC sensitization. Treatment noted: therapeutic diphenylcyclopropenone sensitization with weekly scalp DPC. This TCR derives from a man aged 18-30 years with alopecia areata. Some clones in this sample may be carry-over from other donors' samples. The rearrangement uses TRBV7-6 and TRBJ2-2; perhaps TRBD2 as D (5 bases). This sample comprised whole blood, obtained in connection with sensitization to the hapten diphenylcyclopropenone (DPC). The CDR3 coding sequence is TGTGCCAGCAGCTTAGTCGGGACGAACACCGGGGAGCTGTTTTTT. It encodes CASSLVGTNTGELFF.